This TCR beta chain is from a study of CD8 T cells in acute hepatitis C reinfection. V dropped 0 bases and J dropped 7; count of bases not matched to a gene: 14. CDR1 is SGHVS, CDR2 FNYEAQ, per germline. CDR3 size: 17 residues. The count of this clone is one. Only in-frame clones appear in the TCRdb table, and some are missing; sequencing was by immunoSEQ multiplex PCR. Of about 40,000 clones in the sample, 70% to 90% were seen once. Sample time point: naive CD8 control sorted from an acute-time-point sample. Dead cells were excluded, and live cells stained for CD3, CD8 and CD45RO. This chain connects TRBV7-6 to TRBJ2-7; the match to TRBD2 covers 8 bases. The sequencing sample was made of naive CD8+ T cells from PBMCs. This TCR came from a woman younger than 35 who spontaneously cleared hepatitis C infection. As DNA, the CDR3 is TGTGCCAGCAGCTTAGCGCTAATCGGGAGCGGGAGAGGAGAGCAGTACTTC. Its translation is CASSLALIGSGRGEQYF.